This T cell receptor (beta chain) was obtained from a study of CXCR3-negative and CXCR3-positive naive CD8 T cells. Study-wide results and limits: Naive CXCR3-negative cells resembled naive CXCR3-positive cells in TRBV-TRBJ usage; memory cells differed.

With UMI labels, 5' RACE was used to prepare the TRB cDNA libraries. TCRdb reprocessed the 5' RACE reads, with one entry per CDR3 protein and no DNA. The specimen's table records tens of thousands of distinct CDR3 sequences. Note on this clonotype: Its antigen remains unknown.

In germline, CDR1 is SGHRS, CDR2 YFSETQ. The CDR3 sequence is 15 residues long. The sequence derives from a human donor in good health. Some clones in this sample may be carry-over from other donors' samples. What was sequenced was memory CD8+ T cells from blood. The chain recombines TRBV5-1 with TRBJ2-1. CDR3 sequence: CATLDGRSSYNEQFF.